The 3 T cell receptor beta chains below were found in one sample sequenced in a study of shared clonotypes between healthy human individuals. TCRdb keeps only in-frame clones here, not all; method: immunoSEQ multiplex PCR. The repertoire holds a few million clones, with more than 85% as singletons. The sequencing input was naive CD4+ T cells from PBMCs. Sample subset: CD45RA+ positively selected. These receptors originate from a man younger than 30 in good health. Some clones in this sample may be carry-over from other donors' samples.

The chain recombines TRBV6-5 with TRBJ2-1, with TRBD2 identical over 13 bases. J was trimmed by 10 bases and V by 6 bases; bases with no gene match: 6. Germline V lookup: CDR1 MNHEY, CDR2 SVGAGI. This CDR3 contains 14 residues. CDR3 protein: CASSAGTSGKEQFF. In nucleotides, the CDR3 is TGTGCCAGCAGCGCCGGGACTAGCGGGAAAGAGCAGTTCTTC.

CDR3 residues: CASTPGTSGNYEQYF. Written as DNA, the CDR3 is TGTGCCAGCACCCCGGGGACTAGCGGGAACTACGAGCAGTACTTC. The V gene is TRBV28, the J gene TRBJ2-7; 13 positions match TRBD2. The CDR3 is 15 residues long. The J segment lost 3 bases and the V segment lost 7 bases, leaving 6 bases of the junction unmatched. The germline V gene has CDR1 MDHEN and CDR2 SYDVKM.

This clone is a singleton in its sample. The gene calls are TRBV5-1 and TRBJ2-7; 8 bases are a match to TRBD1. Germline V lookup: CDR1 SGHRS, CDR2 YFSETQ. J gave up 3 bases and V 0 bases, and 5 bases lay outside the gene matches. There are 15 residues in the CDR3. The CDR3 coding sequence is TGCGCCAGCAGCTTGGCGCAGGGGGCGGGCTACGAGCAGTACTTC. Its protein is CASSLAQGAGYEQYF.